This is a list of T cell receptor beta chains from one sample in a study of T-cell memory formation after mild COVID-19. TCRdb analysed the 5' RACE reads with MiXCR anew, one entry per CDR3 protein. The sample lists around 27,000 distinct CDR3 sequences, 6% to 9.5% occurring once. Sequencing was performed on PBMCs or a T cell subset sorted from them (not recorded which). These receptor sequences come from an adult woman who had mild COVID-19 (a few samples of this study predate the infection). Cell type and time point are not known. Each CDR3 is given with its conserved first and last residue. A D gene is named only where the DNA matches it firmly. Part of the rows lack a size; the others show once, few, many or a class for expanded clones.

clone size	D gene	J gene	V gene	CDR3 protein	CDR3 DNA
many	NA	TRBJ1-5	TRBV4-3	CASSQDLSHSNQPQHF	TGCGCCAGCAGCCAAGATCTGAGTCATAGCAATCAGCCCCAGCATTTT
many	NA	TRBJ2-7	TRBV20-1	CSARYTRRPYEQYF	TGCAGTGCTAGGTATACGCGGAGGCCCTACGAGCAGTACTTC
NA	NA	TRBJ2-3	TRBV19	CASDSDTDTQYF	TGTGCCAGTGACAGCGACACAGATACGCAGTATTTT
many	TRBD1	TRBJ2-2	TRBV24-1	CATSDITGETGELFF	TGTGCCACCAGTGATATAACAGGGGAAACCGGGGAGCTGTTTTTT
medium-sized	NA	TRBJ1-1	TRBV4-2	CASSPGLRGDMNTEAFF	TGTGCCAGCAGCCCCGGGTTAAGGGGCGACATGAACACTGAAGCTTTCTTT
many	NA	TRBJ2-1	TRBV5-1	CASSAEGKAAYNEQFF	TGCGCCAGCAGTGCGGAAGGGAAAGCCGCCTACAATGAGCAGTTCTTC
many	NA	TRBJ2-1	TRBV14	CASSQGTSYNEQFF	TGTGCCAGCAGCCAGGGAACGAGCTACAATGAGCAGTTCTTC
many	TRBD2	TRBJ2-1	TRBV29-1	CSVDSSGGGEQFF	TGCAGCGTTGACTCTTCGGGAGGGGGTGAGCAGTTCTTC
many	NA	TRBJ2-7	TRBV25-1	CASSGRTGEQYF	TGTGCCAGCAGTGGCCGAACAGGGGAGCAGTACTTC
many	TRBD2	TRBJ2-3	TRBV5-5	CASSSDPLAGGHGDTQYF	TGTGCCAGCAGCTCGGATCCCCTAGCGGGGGGGCATGGAGATACGCAGTATTTT
many	TRBD2	TRBJ2-7	TRBV20-1	CSVREGYEQYF	TGCAGTGTGAGGGAGGGGTACGAGCAGTACTTC
many	TRBD2	TRBJ2-5	TRBV30	CASRLAGASQETQYF	TGTGCCTCAAGACTAGCGGGAGCCTCCCAAGAGACCCAGTACTTC
many	NA	TRBJ1-6	TRBV9	CASSVGTVNSPLHF	TGTGCCAGCAGCGTAGGAACCGTTAATTCACCCCTCCACTTT
many	TRBD2	TRBJ2-3	TRBV9	CASSPLAGSGTDTQYF	TGTGCCAGCAGCCCCCTAGCGGGGTCGGGCACAGATACGCAGTATTTT
many	TRBD1	TRBJ1-2	TRBV5-1	CASSLVVGGSYGYTF	TGCGCCAGCAGCTTGGTTGTAGGGGGCAGCTATGGCTACACCTTC
NA	NA	TRBJ2-5	TRBV7-2	CASSLPEEGETQYF	TGTGCCAGCAGCTTGCCGGAGGAGGGGGAGACCCAGTACTTC
NA	NA	TRBJ2-7	TRBV11-2	CASSPRSPYNEQYF	TGTGCCAGCAGCCCCAGAAGCCCATACAACGAGCAGTACTTC
many	NA	TRBJ1-5	TRBV9	CASSVAPGNQPQHF	TGTGCCAGCAGCGTAGCTCCAGGGAATCAGCCCCAGCATTTT
many	NA	TRBJ2-7	TRBV12-3/TRBV12-4	CASSKSDSYEQYF	TGTGCCAGTTCGAAAAGCGACTCCTACGAGCAGTACTTC
many	TRBD1	TRBJ1-2	TRBV20-1	CSATRQGARGYTF	TGCAGTGCTACCCGACAGGGGGCTCGTGGCTACACCTTC
many	NA	TRBJ1-1	TRBV30	CAASGAPSF	TGTGCCGCCTCAGGGGCCCCTTCCTTT
many	TRBD1	TRBJ1-5	TRBV5-1	CASSLAPQGTGGNQPQHF	TGCGCCAGCAGCCTCGCCCCACAGGGGACAGGTGGCAATCAGCCCCAGCATTTT
NA	NA	TRBJ2-7	TRBV4-3	CASSQDFRGEQYF	TGCGCCAGCAGCCAAGATTTCAGGGGCGAGCAGTACTTC
medium-sized	NA	TRBJ1-1	TRBV5-1	CASSRLQGDNTEAFF	TGCGCCAGCAGCCGACTCCAGGGTGACAACACTGAAGCTTTCTTT
many	NA	TRBJ2-7	TRBV7-9	CASSNSDSSYEQYF	TGTGCCAGCAGCAACAGTGATAGCTCCTACGAGCAGTACTTC
many	NA	TRBJ1-1	TRBV15	CATSFGSPTDTEAFF	TGTGCCACCAGCTTCGGGTCCCCGACCGACACTGAAGCTTTCTTT
many	NA	TRBJ2-7	TRBV5-1	CASSLAAIATYEQYF	TGCGCCAGCAGCTTGGCCGCGATAGCTACCTACGAGCAGTACTTC
many	NA	TRBJ1-2	TRBV6-2/TRBV6-3	CASSYAVLYTF	TGTGCCAGCAGTTACGCAGTACTCTACACCTTC
many	NA	TRBJ1-1	TRBV6-5	CASSLRGQNTEAFF	TGTGCCAGCAGTCTCAGGGGCCAGAACACTGAAGCTTTCTTT
many	NA	TRBJ1-5	TRBV10-3	CAISEKGGYQPQHF	TGTGCCATCAGTGAGAAGGGCGGATATCAGCCCCAGCATTTT
many	TRBD1	TRBJ1-2	TRBV20-1	CSATGTGEDGYTF	TGCAGTGCTACGGGGACAGGGGAGGATGGCTACACCTTC
many	NA	TRBJ1-1	TRBV18	CASSSQTWNTEAFF	TGTGCCAGCTCATCACAGACCTGGAACACTGAAGCTTTCTTT
many	NA	TRBJ2-3	TRBV20-1	CSASGRGVISTDTQYF	TGCAGTGCTAGCGGCCGTGGAGTTATTAGCACAGATACGCAGTATTTT
many	NA	TRBJ2-7	TRBV5-1	CASSPSLGGNGEQYF	TGCGCCAGCAGCCCATCTTTGGGGGGCAACGGCGAGCAGTACTTC
many	TRBD2	TRBJ2-5	TRBV6-6	CASNPGTSGVETQYF	TGTGCCAGCAACCCCGGGACTAGCGGGGTAGAGACCCAGTACTTC
many	TRBD2	TRBJ2-7	TRBV20-1	CSARVEAGGSPYEQYF	TGCAGTGCTAGAGTGGAAGCGGGGGGGTCGCCCTACGAGCAGTACTTC
many	NA	TRBJ1-6	TRBV9	CASSFGGNSPLHF	TGTGCCAGCAGCTTTGGGGGTAATTCACCCCTCCACTTT
few	TRBD1	TRBJ1-1	TRBV29-1	CSAEPVRGTEAFF	TGCAGTGCAGAACCGGTCAGGGGGACTGAAGCTTTCTTT
many	NA	TRBJ2-7	TRBV25-1	CASSLMAPNSYEQYF	TGTGCCAGCAGTTTAATGGCTCCTAACTCCTACGAGCAGTACTTC
many	NA	TRBJ2-7	TRBV7-3	CASSLSGTDNYEQYF	TGTGCCAGCAGCTTAAGCGGGACAGACAACTACGAGCAGTACTTC
many	TRBD2	TRBJ2-1	TRBV7-2	CASRGPGGGDLSYNEQFF	TGTGCCAGCAGGGGTCCGGGCGGGGGTGACCTGTCCTACAATGAGCAGTTCTTC
NA	NA	TRBJ1-1	TRBV30	CAWRGTLNTEAFF	TGTGCCTGGAGGGGGACACTGAACACTGAAGCTTTCTTT
many	NA	TRBJ1-2	TRBV7-2	CASSRGKGRYGYTF	TGTGCCAGCAGCAGGGGGAAAGGGAGGTATGGCTACACCTTC
many	TRBD2	TRBJ2-1	TRBV20-1	CSARERGGRMNEQFF	TGCAGTGCTAGAGAGAGGGGCGGGAGGATGAATGAGCAGTTCTTC
many	NA	TRBJ2-2	TRBV5-1	CASSRDIEHGELFF	TGCGCCAGCAGCCGGGACATTGAACACGGGGAGCTGTTTTTT
many	NA	TRBJ1-2	TRBV30	CAWSAGVGYGYTF	TGTGCCTGGAGTGCCGGCGTAGGCTATGGCTACACCTTC
many	NA	TRBJ1-1	TRBV6-5	CASSYELNTEAFF	TGTGCCAGCAGTTATGAGCTGAACACTGAAGCTTTCTTT
many	TRBD2	TRBJ2-2	TRBV4-1	CASSQAGAGGPSGELFF	TGCGCCAGCAGCCAAGCTGGCGCGGGGGGTCCGTCCGGGGAGCTGTTTTTT